The 18 T cell receptor beta chains listed next were all sequenced from one sample in a study of T cell repertoires in cytomegalovirus infection. TCRdb independently ran MiXCR on the reads; one entry per CDR3 protein. The table records roughly 180,000 distinct CDR3 sequences, about a sixth of them present only once. Sequencing was done on a sample of CD8+ T cells from PBMCs. All receptors come from a human donor in good health (CMV status not recorded). Some clones in this sample may be carry-over from other donors' samples.

The V and J genes are TRBV7-2 and TRBJ2-7; 11 positions agree with TRBD2. The germline gives CDR1 SGHTA, CDR2 FQGNSA. V was clipped by 5 bases and J by 9 bases; unmatched bases: 9. This CDR3 contains 14 residues. In DNA, the CDR3 is TGTGCCAGCAGCATGACTAGCGGGGCTGGGGGGCAGTACTTC. This gives the protein CASSMTSGAGGQYF.

The chain has TRBV11-1 and TRBJ1-6; perhaps TRBD1 as D (6 bases). This CDR3 is built from 13 residues. V was trimmed by 8 bases and J by 9 bases, leaving 14 bases between them. Germline V gives CDR1 SGHAT, CDR2 FQDESV (reference sequence). CDR3 sequence (DNA): TGTGCCAGCTTGGACAGTTTTACTTCACCCCTCCACTTT. The encoded protein is CASLDSFTSPLHF.

This sequence joins TRBV6-5 and TRBJ2-5; D might be TRBD1 or TRBD2, each matching 5 bases. Trimming removed 7 bases from V and 3 bases from J, with 15 bases in between. The germline V gene has CDR1 MNHEY and CDR2 SVGAGI. CDR3 length: 14 amino acids. The CDR3 DNA reads as TGTGCCAGCACAGGGCTACTAGAAGAAGAGACCCAGTACTTC. Translating it yields CASTGLLEEETQYF.

V gene TRBV20-1 combines with J gene TRBJ1-6; D not certain. CDR3 length: 16 amino acids. V lost 5 bases to trimming and J lost 7 bases, with 21 bases between them. CDR1 is DFQATT, CDR2 SNEGSKA, per germline (reference sequence). Here the CDR3 DNA reads TGCAGTGCTGACCCCCACCCGGGTTTGGGGAATTCACCCCTCCACTTT. Protein product: CSADPHPGLGNSPLHF.

This clonotype has a handful of counts. The V call is TRBV6-2 or TRBV6-3, the J call TRBJ2-7; 8 bases are a match to TRBD2. J gave up 2 bases and V 10 bases, and 7 bases lay outside the gene matches. The length of the CDR3 is 13 residues. Germline lookup yields CDR1 MNHEY and CDR2 SVGEGT. The CDR3 region is CAIRVAGTYEQYF. The CDR3 region has the DNA TGTGCCATCAGAGTAGCGGGGACCTACGAGCAGTACTTC.

This chain links TRBV7-2 with TRBJ2-7; 8 nucleotides agree with TRBD1. This CDR3 is built from 15 residues. The germline V gene encodes CDR1 SGHTA and CDR2 FQGNSA. After removal of 5 bases from V and 2 bases from J, the junction contained 8 bases not matched to a gene. CDR3 DNA sequence: TGTGCCAGCAGCACATACGGGACAGGACCCTACGAGCAGTACTTC. This gives the protein CASSTYGTGPYEQYF.

The gene calls are TRBV28 and TRBJ2-1; unclear D gene. Trimming cost V 2 bases and J 5 bases, with 16 bases left between them. CDR3 length: 16 amino acids. In germline, CDR1 is MDHEN, CDR2 SYDVKM. The CDR3 reads CASSLVDTLGHNEQFF. In DNA, the CDR3 is TGTGCCAGCAGTTTAGTTGACACCCTCGGACACAATGAGCAGTTCTTC.

The chain links TRBV5-6 to TRBJ2-1; D perhaps matches TRBD1 (6 bases). Trimming cost V 4 bases and J 4 bases, with 21 bases left between them. Looked up from germline, CDR1 is SGHDT and CDR2 is YYEEEE. The CDR3 spans 17 residues. The CDR3 reads CASSGQGWGSPYNEQFF. The DNA for the CDR3 is TGTGCCAGCAGCGGCCAGGGGTGGGGGTCCCCTTACAATGAGCAGTTCTTC.

This clonotype occurred a few times. V gene TRBV7-9 combines with J gene TRBJ1-2; tentatively, D is TRBD1 (5 bases). The CDR3 has 12 residues. V lost 5 bases to trimming and J lost 8 bases, with 12 bases between them. Germline CDR1 is SEHNR and CDR2 is FQNEAQ (reference sequence). CDR3: CASSLDSGGYTF. CDR3 nucleotide sequence: TGTGCCAGCAGCCTCGACAGTGGAGGCTACACCTTC.

A few counts support this clonotype. The rearrangement links TRBV7-8 to TRBJ1-2, with unresolved D. The V gene lost 3 bases and the J gene lost 4 bases, with 9 bases spanning the gap. Germline CDR1 and CDR2: SGHVS and FQNEAQ. The CDR3 extends over 13 amino acids. The DNA of the CDR3 is TGTGCCAGCAGCTTGGGGAGCTCCTATGGCTACACCTTC. Translation: CASSLGSSYGYTF.

This rearrangement joins TRBV7-6 to TRBJ2-1; maybe TRBD2 (6 bases). Germline CDR1 and CDR2: SGHVS and FNYEAQ. The CDR3 has 14 residues. The V end was cut by 7 bases, the J end by 4 bases, with 14 bases between. CDR3 region: CASKHGGAYNEQFF. CDR3 nucleotides: TGTGCCAGCAAACACGGCGGGGCATACAATGAGCAGTTCTTC.

This clonotype has just a few counts. This chain uses TRBV6-2 or TRBV6-3 with TRBJ2-5, with D possibly matching TRBD2 (6 bases). CDR3 length equals 15 residues. Germline lookup yields CDR1 MNHEY and CDR2 SVGEGT. V gave up 0 bases and J gave up 4 bases, with 12 bases separating them. In DNA, the CDR3 is TGTGCCAGCAGTTACTCCCTGACTAGAAGAGAGACCCAGTACTTC. Translated: CASSYSLTRRETQYF.

The chain has TRBV12-3 or TRBV12-4 and TRBJ2-5; D tentatively fits TRBD1 or TRBD2 (6 bases each). The CDR3 contains 15 residues. Trimming took 5 bases from V and 5 from J, leaving 18 bases between them. CDR3 residues: CASSDHVGGVETQYF. The DNA of the CDR3 is TGTGCCAGCAGTGACCACGTGGGGGGCGTTGAGACCCAGTACTTC.

The chain employs TRBV30 and TRBJ1-6; D unresolved. The V gene lost 2 bases and the J gene lost 8 bases, with 4 bases spanning the gap. The CDR3 extends over 11 amino acids. Germline V gene data show CDR1 as GTSNPN and CDR2 as SVGIG (reference sequence). As DNA, the CDR3 is TGTGCCTGGAGTTTCTATTCACCCCTCCACTTT. Protein: CAWSFYSPLHF.

V is TRBV7-9 and J is TRBJ2-7; TRBD1 aligns across 9 bases. This CDR3 comprises 15 residues. In germline, CDR1 is SEHNR, CDR2 FQNEAQ (reference sequence). Trimming cost V 5 bases and J 1 base; bases outside gene matches: 6. CDR3 DNA sequence: TGTGCCAGCAGCGATGGAGGACAGGGGTCCTACGAGCAGTACTTC. Protein product: CASSDGGQGSYEQYF.

This clonotype occurred a few times. The CDR3 is CASSSFRYGNTIYF. CDR3 bases: TGTGCCAGCAGTTCTTTCCGTTATGGAAACACCATATATTTT. This sequence joins TRBV27 and TRBJ1-3; D is ambiguous. The CDR3 sequence is 14 residues long. Germline V gives CDR1 MNHEY, CDR2 SMNVEV (reference sequence). V lost 4 bases to trimming and J lost 3 bases, with 10 bases between them.

This chain connects TRBV19 to TRBJ2-7; 9 bases are a match to TRBD1. V shed 4 bases, J shed 4 bases, and the junction held 11 bases outside the gene matches. Germline CDR1 LNHDA, CDR2 SQIVND (reference sequence). This CDR3 spans 16 amino acids. The CDR3 sequence: CASSKATGTGYYEQYF. The CDR3, as DNA: TGTGCCAGTAGTAAGGCCACCGGGACAGGGTATTACGAGCAGTACTTC.

On this clonotype itself: An end of the junction does not agree with germline; a read error may underlie this. The CDR3 coding sequence is TGTGCCAGCAGCCAAGATACCCAGGGTACTGGAAACACCATATATTTT. It encodes CASSQDTQGTGNTIYF. The V and J genes are TRBV4-1 and TRBJ1-3, with D perhaps TRBD1 (5 bases). This CDR3 is 16 amino acids long. The germline V gene has CDR1 MGHRA and CDR2 YSYEKL.